A single sample is the source of the 20 T cell receptor beta chains below, sequenced in a study of OX40 agonist ivuxolimab in advanced cancers. Measured with immunoSEQ multiplex PCR; TCRdb has only the in-frame clones, and not every one. The sample includes roughly 100,000 clones, less than 85% of them seen just once. Sequences were derived from CD4+ or CD8+ T cells sorted from blood, sampled in a trial of the OX40 agonist ivuxolimab. These receptors were collected from an adult with an advanced solid tumor such as melanoma, head and neck, liver or kidney cancer.

This clone was seen a few times. V and J are TRBV11-2 and TRBJ2-7, with 10 bases identical to TRBD2. This CDR3 has 18 residues. CDR1 is SGHAT, CDR2 FQNNGV, per germline. The V and J ends lost 5 bases and 7 bases, in that order; junction bases with no gene match: 20. Here the CDR3 reads CASSPPGTSALTPREQYF. The CDR3 nucleotides are TGTGCCAGCAGCCCCCCCGGGACTAGCGCATTAACTCCTAGGGAGCAGTACTTC.

The chain joins TRBV6-1 to TRBJ2-1; D might be TRBD2 (5 bases). CDR1 and CDR2 from the germline V gene are MNHNS and SASEGT. The V end was cut by 11 bases, the J end by 4 bases, with 15 bases between. The CDR3 runs to 13 residues. CDR3 protein: CAAGVRAYNEQFF. Written as DNA, the CDR3 is TGTGCCGCGGGTGTGAGAGCGTACAATGAGCAGTTCTTC.

The chain links TRBV5-1 to TRBJ2-7, with a tentative D call TRBD1 (6 bases). CDR1 and CDR2 from the germline V gene are SGHRS and YFSETQ. The CDR3 extends over 14 amino acids. V lost 4 bases, J lost 6 bases, and 17 bases lay in between. The CDR3 sequence is CASSPTQGPSEQYF. As DNA, the CDR3 is TGCGCCAGCAGCCCGACACAGGGCCCCAGCGAGCAGTACTTC.

The chain employs TRBV19 and TRBJ2-1, with 8 bases lining up with TRBD2. Germline-derived CDR1 and CDR2 are LNHDA and SQIVND (reference sequence). The CDR3 is 14 amino acids. Losses at the gene ends were 4 bases for V and 10 bases for J; bases not matched to a gene: 9. CDR3 sequence reads: CASSRPGGLREQFF. In DNA, the CDR3 is TGTGCCAGTAGTAGGCCGGGAGGGCTCAGAGAGCAGTTCTTC.

This clone was found a few times. The gene calls are TRBV6-1 and TRBJ2-1, with TRBD2 matching 11 bases. This CDR3 spans 14 amino acids. Looked up from germline, CDR1 is MNHNS and CDR2 is SASEGT. The V segment lost 8 bases and the J segment 6 bases; nucleotides outside the gene matches: 6. This chain's CDR3 is CASPLAGDFNEQFF. The CDR3 DNA follows: TGTGCCAGCCCACTAGCGGGAGACTTCAATGAGCAGTTCTTC.

The rearrangement joins TRBV18 to TRBJ1-6; 9 nucleotides match TRBD1. V shed 0 bases and J 8 bases; nucleotides not matched to a gene: 5. The CDR3 is 16 amino acids. The germline gives CDR1 KGHSH, CDR2 LQKENI. The CDR3 loop reads CASSPPWDRDYSPLHF. CDR3 nucleotides: TGTGCCAGCTCACCACCGTGGGACAGGGATTATTCACCCCTCCACTTT.

The chain links TRBV6-1 to TRBJ1-1, with unresolved D. V was pared by 4 bases and J by 2 bases, with 8 bases between. This CDR3 region has 13 residues. The V gene's germline CDR1 is MNHNS and CDR2 SASEGT. DNA of the CDR3: TGTGCCAGCAGTGTTACAGTAAACACTGAAGCTTTCTTT. Encoded protein: CASSVTVNTEAFF.

This sequence joins TRBV5-6 and TRBJ2-5, with D possibly being TRBD1 (6 bases). Trimming removed 4 bases from V and 4 bases from J, with 14 bases in between. CDR3 length: 14 residues. CDR1 and CDR2 (germline): SGHDT, YYEEEE. The CDR3 protein is CASSLTQGRETQYF. The CDR3 region has the DNA TGTGCCAGCAGCCTGACACAGGGACGAGAGACCCAGTACTTC.

The V and J genes are TRBV5-6 and TRBJ2-5, with D possibly TRBD1 on 5 matching bases. The CDR3 runs 13 residues. Germline V gene lookup returns CDR1 SGHDT and CDR2 YYEEEE. With 2 bases removed from V and 5 bases from J, the gap between germline ends came to 10 bases. CDR3 loop: CASSFPQGETQYF. The CDR3 nucleotides are TGTGCCAGCAGCTTTCCCCAGGGTGAGACCCAGTACTTC.

The chain is built from TRBV2 and TRBJ1-1; no clear D gene. Germline loops: CDR1 SNHLY, CDR2 FYNNEI. Trimming took off 8 bases at V and 10 bases at J, with 17 bases between the two ends. The CDR3 sequence is 12 residues long. The CDR3 DNA sequence: TGTGCCAGCGCTTCGGTTCTTGGTAGAGCTTTCTTT. It translates to CASASVLGRAFF. The full variable domain, rest sourced from reference TRBV2 and TRBJ1-1, is EPEVTQTPSHQVTQMGQEVILRCVPISNHLYFYWYRQILGQKVEFLVSFYNNEISEKSEIFDDQFSVERPDGSNFTLKIRSTKLEDSAMYFCASASVLGRAFFGQGTRLTVV.

V gene TRBV27 combines with J gene TRBJ1-2; unclear D gene. Trimming stripped 5 bases from V and 0 bases from J, with 13 bases between. Germline CDR1 MNHEY, CDR2 SMNVEV (reference sequence). The CDR3 loop spans 15 amino acids. CDR3 sequence (DNA): TGTGCCAGCAGTAAGGAGGGCATCCCTAACTATGGCTACACCTTC. This translates into CASSKEGIPNYGYTF.

The chain employs TRBV6-5 and TRBJ1-1; D gene ambiguous. Trimming stripped 0 bases from V and 5 bases from J, with 16 bases between. Germline-derived CDR1 and CDR2 are MNHEY and SVGAGI. This CDR3 spans 16 amino acids. In DNA form, the CDR3 reads TGTGCCAGCAGTTACTCGAGTTGGGTGGAAAATACTGAAGCTTTCTTT. As protein: CASSYSSWVENTEAFF.

This clone showed up just once. CDR3 in DNA: TGTGCCAGTAGTGCTGGACTAGCGGGCTACAATGAGCAGTTCTTC. Translated, it gives CASSAGLAGYNEQFF. The V gene is TRBV19, the J gene TRBJ2-1; 11 nucleotides match TRBD2. This CDR3 is built from 15 residues. J gave up 3 bases and V 5 bases, and 3 bases lay outside the gene matches. Germline V lookup: CDR1 LNHDA, CDR2 SQIVND (reference sequence).

The genes are TRBV4-3 and TRBJ1-2; the D is unclear. The germline gives CDR1 LGHNA, CDR2 YSLEER. Trimming stripped 0 bases from V and 4 bases from J, with 12 bases between. The CDR3 contains 15 residues. This CDR3 reads CASSQDLPSLYGYTF. The CDR3 region has the DNA TGCGCCAGCAGCCAAGATCTCCCCTCACTCTATGGCTACACCTTC.

CDR3 bases: TGTGCCACCAGCAGAGTCCCTCAGGGGGCGCAAGATACGCAGTATTTT. Amino acid sequence: CATSRVPQGAQDTQYF. This chain joins TRBV15 and TRBJ2-3; 8 bases are shared with TRBD1. Looked up from germline, CDR1 is LNHNV and CDR2 is YYDKDF (reference sequence). J was trimmed by 5 bases and V by 1 base; bases with no gene match: 8. This CDR3 comprises 16 residues. The whole variable domain, remainder taken from reference TRBV15 and TRBJ2-3, is DAMVIQNPRYQVTQFGKPVTLSCSQTLNHNVMYWYQQKSSQAPKLLFHYYDKDFNNEADTPDNFQSRRPNTSFCFLDIRSPGLGDTAMYLCATSRVPQGAQDTQYFGPGTRLTVL.

J is TRBJ2-1 and V is TRBV18, with 12 bases lining up with TRBD2. The CDR3 covers 15 residues. V lost 2 bases, J lost 11 bases, and 7 bases stayed unmatched. CDR1 and CDR2 from the germline V gene are KGHSH and LQKENI. CDR3 DNA sequence: TGTGCCAGCTCACCAGAGGAACTAGCGGGAGGCAAGCAGTTCTTC. Its protein product is CASSPEELAGGKQFF.

The CDR3 DNA sequence: TGTGCCGGCCTAAAGGACTCGCTCTACGAGCAGTACTTC. As protein: CAGLKDSLYEQYF. J is TRBJ2-5 and V is TRBV30; D might be TRBD2 (5 bases). The end of the DNA fits TRBJ2-7 better, so the J call may be wrong. The CDR3 extends over 13 amino acids. Germline CDR1 is GTSNPN and CDR2 is SVGIG (reference sequence).

The J gene is TRBJ1-2, the V gene TRBV4-1; no definite D call. The CDR3 has 16 amino acids. The ends were cut back, 5 bases at V and 3 bases at J, with 19 bases in the middle. Per the germline V gene, CDR1 is MGHRA and CDR2 is YSYEKL. CDR3: CASSSSPRPTDYGYTF. The CDR3 bases are TGCGCCAGCAGCTCCTCCCCCAGGCCAACCGACTATGGCTACACCTTC.

This clone was recorded a few times. The V gene is TRBV2, the J gene TRBJ2-5, with D perhaps being TRBD1 or TRBD2 (7 bases each). Looked up from germline, CDR1 is SNHLY and CDR2 is FYNNEI. With 5 bases removed from V and 5 bases from J, the gap between germline ends came to 21 bases. The CDR3 spans 16 residues. DNA for the CDR3: TGTGCCAGCAGTCTTTCCAGCGGGACAGCCCAGGAGACCCAGTACTTC. Its protein is CASSLSSGTAQETQYF.

The chain combines TRBV2 with TRBJ1-1, with D possibly TRBD1 on 6 matching bases. Looked up from germline, CDR1 is SNHLY and CDR2 is FYNNEI. V was shortened by 6 bases and J by 1 base, with 9 bases between the two germline ends. The CDR3 contains 13 residues. CDR3 region: CASSAQGNTEAFF. For the CDR3, the DNA is TGTGCCAGCAGCGCACAGGGGAACACTGAAGCTTTCTTT.